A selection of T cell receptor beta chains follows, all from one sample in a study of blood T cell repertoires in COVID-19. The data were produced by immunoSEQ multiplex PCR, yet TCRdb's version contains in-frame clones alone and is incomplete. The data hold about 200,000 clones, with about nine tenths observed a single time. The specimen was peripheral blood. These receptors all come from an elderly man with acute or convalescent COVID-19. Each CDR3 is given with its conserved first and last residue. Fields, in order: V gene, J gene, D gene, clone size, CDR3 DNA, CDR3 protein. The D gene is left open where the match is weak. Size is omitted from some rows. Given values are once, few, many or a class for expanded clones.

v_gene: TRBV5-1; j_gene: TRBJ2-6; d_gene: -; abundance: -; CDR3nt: TGCGCCAGCAACAGGGCACCATTCGGGGGGGCCAACGTCCTGACTTTC; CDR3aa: CASNRAPFGGANVLTF
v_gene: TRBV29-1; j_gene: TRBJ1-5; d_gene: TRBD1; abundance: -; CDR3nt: TGCAGCGTTGAGTTCCGGGACAGCATCAATCAGCCCCAGCATTTT; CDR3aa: CSVEFRDSINQPQHF
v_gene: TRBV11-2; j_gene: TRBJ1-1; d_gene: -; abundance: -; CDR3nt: TGTGCCAGCAGCTTAGGGAGAACTGAAGCTTTCTTT; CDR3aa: CASSLGRTEAFF
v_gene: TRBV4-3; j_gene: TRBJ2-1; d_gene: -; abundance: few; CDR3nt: TGCGCCAGCAGCCAAGATTCGCGGGGAGGCGATGAGCAGTTCTTC; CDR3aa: CASSQDSRGGDEQFF
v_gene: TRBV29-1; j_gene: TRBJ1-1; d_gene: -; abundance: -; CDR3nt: TGCAGCGTTGTAGGGGCGGCTGAAGCTTTCTTT; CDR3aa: CSVVGAAEAFF
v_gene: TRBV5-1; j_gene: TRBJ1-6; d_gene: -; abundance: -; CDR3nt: TGCGCCAGTAGTACCTCCGGGATAGGTTCACCCCTCCACTTT; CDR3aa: CASSTSGIGSPLHF
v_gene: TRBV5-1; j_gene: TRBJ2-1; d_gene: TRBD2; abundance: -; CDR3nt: TGCGCCAGCAGCTTGGAGGGGACTAGCGGCTACAATGAGCAGTTCTTC; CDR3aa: CASSLEGTSGYNEQFF
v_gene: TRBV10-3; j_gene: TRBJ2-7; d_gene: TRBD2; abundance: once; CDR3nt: TGTGCCATCAGTGGGGGCGGGAGTGTCTACGAGCAGTACTTC; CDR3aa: CAISGGGSVYEQYF
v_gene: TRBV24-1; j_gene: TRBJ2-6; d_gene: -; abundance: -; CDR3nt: TGTGCCACCAGTGCCGGTGGGGCCAACGTCCTGACTTTC; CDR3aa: CATSAGGANVLTF
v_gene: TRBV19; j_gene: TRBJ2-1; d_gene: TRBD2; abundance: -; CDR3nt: TGTGCCAGTAGGCGGGAGGGATTGAATGAGCAGTTCTTC; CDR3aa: CASRREGLNEQFF
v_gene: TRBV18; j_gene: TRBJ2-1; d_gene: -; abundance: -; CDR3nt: TGTGCCAGCTCACCCCCCCCCTCTAGGAGCTCCTACAATGAGCAGTTCTTC; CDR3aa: CASSPPPSRSSYNEQFF
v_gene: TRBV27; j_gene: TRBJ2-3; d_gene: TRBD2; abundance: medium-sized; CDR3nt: TGTGCCAGCAGCATAGGGACTAGCGGGCTAGATACGCAGTATTTT; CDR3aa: CASSIGTSGLDTQYF
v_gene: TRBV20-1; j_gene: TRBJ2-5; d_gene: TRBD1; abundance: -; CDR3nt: TGCAGTGCTAGTCCCGGGACAGGGGGCGTTGAGACCCAGTACTTC; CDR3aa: CSASPGTGGVETQYF
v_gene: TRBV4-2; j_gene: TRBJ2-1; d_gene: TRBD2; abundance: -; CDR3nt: TGTGCCAGCAGCCTACGAGGGACTAGCGGGTACAATGAGCAGTTCTTC; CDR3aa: CASSLRGTSGYNEQFF
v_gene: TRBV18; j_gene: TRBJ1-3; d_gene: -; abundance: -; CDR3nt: TGTGCCAGCTCACCCTCGGGACACCTTCTTGGAAACACCATATATTTT; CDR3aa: CASSPSGHLLGNTIYF
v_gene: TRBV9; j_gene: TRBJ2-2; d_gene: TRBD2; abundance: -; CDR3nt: TGTGCCAGCAGCGTAGACCGGGGGGCGAACACCGGGGAGCTGTTTTTT; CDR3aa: CASSVDRGANTGELFF
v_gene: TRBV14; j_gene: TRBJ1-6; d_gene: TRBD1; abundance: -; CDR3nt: TGTGCCAGTACCGGGACAGTCAATTCACCCCTCCACTTT; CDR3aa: CASTGTVNSPLHF
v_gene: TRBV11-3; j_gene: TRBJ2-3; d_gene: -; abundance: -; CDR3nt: TGTGCCAGCAGCTTAGACAGGGCAACAGATACGCAGTATTTT; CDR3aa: CASSLDRATDTQYF
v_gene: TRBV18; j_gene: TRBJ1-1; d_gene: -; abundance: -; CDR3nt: TGTGCCAGCTCACCACAGGGGCGAAACACTGAAGCTTTCTTT; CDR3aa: CASSPQGRNTEAFF
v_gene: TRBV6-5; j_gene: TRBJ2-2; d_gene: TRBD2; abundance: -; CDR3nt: TGTGCCAGCAGTTACCGGCGGGAGCCCCCGAGGGAGCTGTTTTTT; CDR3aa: CASSYRREPPRELFF
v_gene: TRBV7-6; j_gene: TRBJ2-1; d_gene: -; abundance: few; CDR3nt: TGTGCCAGCAGTCGGCAAGGGGGCTCCTACAATGAGCAGTTCTTC; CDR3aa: CASSRQGGSYNEQFF
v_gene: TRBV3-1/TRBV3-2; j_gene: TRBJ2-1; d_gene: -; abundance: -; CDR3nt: TGTGCCAGCAGCCAAGATTTCGAGGCGGCAAATGAGCAGTTCTTC; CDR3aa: CASSQDFEAANEQFF
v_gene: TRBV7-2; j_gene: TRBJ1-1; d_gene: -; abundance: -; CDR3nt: TGTGCCAGCAGCATCGCGGCGACCGGGAGAGCTTTCTTT; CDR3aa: CASSIAATGRAFF
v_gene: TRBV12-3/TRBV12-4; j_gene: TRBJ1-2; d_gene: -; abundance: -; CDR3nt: TGTGCCAGCAGTCACGGACTGAGCTACACCTTC; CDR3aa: CASSHGLSYTF
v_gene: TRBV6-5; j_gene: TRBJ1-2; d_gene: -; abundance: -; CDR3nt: TGTGCCAGCAGTTATGGTCACGGTTATGGCTACACCTTC; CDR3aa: CASSYGHGYGYTF
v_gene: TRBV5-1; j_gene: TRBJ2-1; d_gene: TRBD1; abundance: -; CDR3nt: TGCGCCAGCAGCTTGGGGGACAGGGTGGACTACAATGAGCAGTTCTTC; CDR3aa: CASSLGDRVDYNEQFF
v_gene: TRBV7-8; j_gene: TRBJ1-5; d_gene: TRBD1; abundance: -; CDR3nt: TGTGCCAGCAGCGGGCCGGGACAGGGTACAAAGCCCCAGCATTTT; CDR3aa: CASSGPGQGTKPQHF
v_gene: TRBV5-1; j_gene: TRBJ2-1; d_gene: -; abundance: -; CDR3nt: TGCGCCAGCAGCTTGGGGATAGCGTCCTACAATGAGCAGTTCTTC; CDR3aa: CASSLGIASYNEQFF
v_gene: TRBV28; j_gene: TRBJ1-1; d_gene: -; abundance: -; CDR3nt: TGTGCCAGCAGTTTCTCCCCCCCCGGAGCTTTCTTT; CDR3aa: CASSFSPPGAFF
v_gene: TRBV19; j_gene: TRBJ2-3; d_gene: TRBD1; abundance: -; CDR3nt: TGTGCCAGTTCCTCGACAGGGAAGACAGATACGCAGTATTTT; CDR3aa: CASSSTGKTDTQYF
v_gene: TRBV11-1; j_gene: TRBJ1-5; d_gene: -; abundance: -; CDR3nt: TGTGCCAGCAGCGCGGACACTTATCAGCCCCAGCATTTT; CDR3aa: CASSADTYQPQHF
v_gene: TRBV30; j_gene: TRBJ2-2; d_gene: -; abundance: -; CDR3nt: TGTGCCTGGAGTGTACGAGTGGAGCTGTTTTTT; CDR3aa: CAWSVRVELFF
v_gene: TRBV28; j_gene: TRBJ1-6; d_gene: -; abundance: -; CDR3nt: TGTGCCAGCACCCCAGGCTCCTATAATTCACCCCTCCACTTT; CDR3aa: CASTPGSYNSPLHF
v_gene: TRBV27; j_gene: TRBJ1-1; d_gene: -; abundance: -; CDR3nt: TGTGCCACACAGGGATATATGAACACTGAAGCTTTCTTT; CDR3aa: CATQGYMNTEAFF
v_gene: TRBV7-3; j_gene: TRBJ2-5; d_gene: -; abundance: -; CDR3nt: TGTGCCAGCAGCGAGACAGGTTCTCGGGAGACCCAGTACTTC; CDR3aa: CASSETGSRETQYF
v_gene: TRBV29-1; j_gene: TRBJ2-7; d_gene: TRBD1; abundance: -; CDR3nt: TGCAGCGTCGCAAGGGGACAGGGGATTGCGGGAGGCCGGTACGAGCAGTACTTC; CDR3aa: CSVARGQGIAGGRYEQYF
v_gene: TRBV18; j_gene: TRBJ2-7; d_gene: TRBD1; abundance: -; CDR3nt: TGTGCCAGCTCACCCGGGACAGCGTCCCCCACCTACGAGCAGTACTTC; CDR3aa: CASSPGTASPTYEQYF
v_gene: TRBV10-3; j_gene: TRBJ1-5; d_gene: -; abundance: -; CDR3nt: TGTGCCATCAGTGAGGGGGCATATAGCAATCAGCCCCAGCATTTT; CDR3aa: CAISEGAYSNQPQHF
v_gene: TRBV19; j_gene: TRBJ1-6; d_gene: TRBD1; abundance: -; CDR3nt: TGTGCCAGTAGTACCAGGGGGCAGAATTCACCCCTCCACTTT; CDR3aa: CASSTRGQNSPLHF
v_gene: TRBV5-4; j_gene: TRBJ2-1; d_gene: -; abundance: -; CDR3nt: TGTGCCAGCAGTTTTAGCGATGAGCAGTTCTTC; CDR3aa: CASSFSDEQFF
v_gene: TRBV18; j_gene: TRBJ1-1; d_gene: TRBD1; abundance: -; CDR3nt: TGTGCCAGCTCACCACCGGACAGGCCTCTGGTGAACACTGAAGCTTTCTTT; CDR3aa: CASSPPDRPLVNTEAFF
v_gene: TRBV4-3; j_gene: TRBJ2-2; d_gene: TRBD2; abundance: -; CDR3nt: TGCGCCAGCAGGAGTGGGAGCGGGGACACCGGGGAGCTGTTTTTT; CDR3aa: CASRSGSGDTGELFF
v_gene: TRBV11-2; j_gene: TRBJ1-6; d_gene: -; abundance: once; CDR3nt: TGTGCCAGCAGCTTAGTGGAGCAGACTAATTCACCCCTCCACTTT; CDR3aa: CASSLVEQTNSPLHF
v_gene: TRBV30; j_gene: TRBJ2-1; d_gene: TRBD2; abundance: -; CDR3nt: TGTGCCTGTGCCTCGGGAGGGTACAATGAGCAGTTCTTC; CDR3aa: CACASGGYNEQFF
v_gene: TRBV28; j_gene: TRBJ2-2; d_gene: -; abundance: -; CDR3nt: TGTGCCAGCAGTTTCAGGGGGGCTAACACCGGGGAGCTGTTTTTT; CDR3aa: CASSFRGANTGELFF